A selection of T cell receptor beta chains follows, all from one sample in a study of blood T cells in healthy people across ages. TCRdb recomputed calls from the 5' RACE reads with MiXCR, one row per CDR3 protein. The sample records about 1.6 million distinct CDR3 sequences, roughly 32% being singletons. What was sequenced was blood. All receptors derive from a woman in her 30s in good health. The CDR3 runs from the conserved cysteine through the conserved F or W. Each record gives: D gene, J gene, V gene, clone size, CDR3 DNA, CDR3 protein. A D gene is named only where the DNA matches it firmly. Size is omitted from some rows. Given values are once, few, many or a class for expanded clones.

TRBD2 | TRBJ2-3 | TRBV12-3/TRBV12-4 | - | TGTGCCAGCAGTTATACGACTAGCGGGGGTAGCACAGATGCGCAGTATTTT | CASSYTTSGGSTDAQYF
TRBD2 | TRBJ2-1 | TRBV20-1 | few | TGCAGTGCTAGTCTAGCGGGGCCCTACAATGAGCAGTTCTTC | CSASLAGPYNEQFF
TRBD2 | TRBJ2-5 | TRBV29-1 | many | TGCAGCGGGAGCGGGGTACAAGAGACCCAGTACTTC | CSGSGVQETQYF
TRBD1 | TRBJ2-7 | TRBV11-2 | - | TGTGCCAGCAGCTCTACCGGGACAGTCCCCGCAATGGAGGAGCAGTACTTC | CASSSTGTVPAMEEQYF
TRBD2 | TRBJ2-7 | TRBV9 | few | TGTGCCAGCAGCCCCAGGACTAGCGGGGGCCCACGCGAGCAGTACTTC | CASSPRTSGGPREQYF
TRBD1 | TRBJ1-1 | TRBV5-1 | - | TGCGCCAGCAGCCGGTCCCTGAGTACAGGGGGCGCTGAGGACACTGAAGCTTTCTTT | CASSRSLSTGGAEDTEAFF
- | TRBJ1-5 | TRBV28 | - | TGTGCCAGCAGTGAACCCCGTGAAGCAGCTCAGCCCCAGCATTTT | CASSEPREAAQPQHF
TRBD1 | TRBJ2-1 | TRBV7-9 | few | TGTGCCAGCAGCCCTCAGGCGGGACAGGGGGTAAATGAGCAGTTCTTC | CASSPQAGQGVNEQFF
TRBD2 | TRBJ2-3 | TRBV6-5 | - | TGTGCCAGCCCCCCGGCTAGCGGGCCGTACACAGATACGCAGTATTTT | CASPPASGPYTDTQYF
- | TRBJ2-2 | TRBV29-1 | few | TGCAGCGTTGAACGGTCAGGCGCCGGGGAGCTGTTTTTT | CSVERSGAGELFF
TRBD2 | TRBJ2-1 | TRBV20-1 | - | TGCAGTGCAACTGGCGCTAGCGGGAGGGGAAGCTCCTACAATGAGCAGTTCTTC | CSATGASGRGSSYNEQFF
- | TRBJ1-2 | TRBV5-6 | few | TGTGCCAGCAGTTTACGGGAATATGGCTACACCTTC | CASSLREYGYTF
TRBD1 | TRBJ2-1 | TRBV20-1 | - | TGCAGTGCCACTAGACAGGGGCGCAATGAGCAGTTCTTC | CSATRQGRNEQFF
- | TRBJ2-1 | TRBV4-2 | few | TGTGCCAGCAGCCAAGATCACGGGGTATACGCTGAGCAGTTCTTC | CASSQDHGVYAEQFF
- | TRBJ2-7 | TRBV15 | few | TGTGCCACCAGCAGAGATCCGGGGTTTTCCTACGAGCAGTACTTC | CATSRDPGFSYEQYF
TRBD2 | TRBJ2-7 | TRBV6-5 | few | TGTGCCAGCAGGGGGGGGAAGTCCGGGCAGTACTTC | CASRGGKSGQYF
TRBD2 | TRBJ2-7 | TRBV20-1 | few | TGCAGTGCCAAACTAGCGGGAGGCGAGCAGTACTTC | CSAKLAGGEQYF
TRBD1 | TRBJ2-1 | TRBV29-1 | many | TGCAGCGCCGGGCGACAGGGATTCGATGAGCAGTTCTTC | CSAGRQGFDEQFF
- | TRBJ2-3 | TRBV12-3/TRBV12-4 | few | TGTGCCAGCAGATCCGGGACTTTACTTAAAGATACGCAGTATTTT | CASRSGTLLKDTQYF
- | TRBJ2-7 | TRBV11-2 | - | TGTGCCAGCGCATCTCCCTTCGCCTACGAGCAGTACTTC | CASASPFAYEQYF
- | TRBJ2-7 | TRBV6-1 | few | TGTGCCAGCAGTGAAATCTCCTACGAGCAGTACTTC | CASSEISYEQYF
- | TRBJ2-3 | TRBV9 | few | TGTGCCAGCAGCGTAAAGGCAGATACGCAGTATTTT | CASSVKADTQYF
- | TRBJ2-3 | TRBV2 | many | TGTGCCAGCAGGATGGGGGCCGGAGATACGCAGTATTTT | CASRMGAGDTQYF
- | TRBJ1-5 | TRBV6-1 | many | TGTGCCAGCAGTGAGATGGGGGTCAATCAGCCCCAGCATTTT | CASSEMGVNQPQHF
- | TRBJ2-1 | TRBV4-1 | - | TGCGCCAGCAGCCAATTTCGGGAGAGTTACAATGAGCAGTTCTTC | CASSQFRESYNEQFF
- | TRBJ2-2 | TRBV14 | - | TGTGCCAGCAGCCAACCCGGGACCTACACCGGGGAGCTGTTTTTT | CASSQPGTYTGELFF
- | TRBJ2-7 | TRBV6-1 | - | TGTGCCAGCAGTGAAGTAAGGGCCGGCGAGCAGTACTTC | CASSEVRAGEQYF
TRBD2 | TRBJ2-5 | TRBV29-1 | few | TGCAGCGTTGGGGGCGGGAGGGCCAAAGAGACCCAGTACTTC | CSVGGGRAKETQYF
TRBD2 | TRBJ2-7 | TRBV5-1 | few | TGCGCCAGCAGCTTGGCCCTAGCGGGGGCCTCGGACGAGCAGTACTTC | CASSLALAGASDEQYF
TRBD2 | TRBJ2-1 | TRBV20-1 | - | TGCAGTGCTGTTAGCGGGAGTGCCTCCTACAATGAGCAGTTCTTC | CSAVSGSASYNEQFF
- | TRBJ2-7 | TRBV6-6 | few | TGTGCCAGCAGTTACGGGCAGGGTAGGTACGAGCAGTACTTC | CASSYGQGRYEQYF
- | TRBJ1-4 | TRBV20-1 | many | TGCAGTGCTAGAGATGGGGGGCCTAATGAAAAACTGTTTTTT | CSARDGGPNEKLFF
TRBD1 | TRBJ1-2 | TRBV12-3/TRBV12-4 | - | TGTGCCAGCAGTTTATCCAGACAGGGGGCACATGGCTACACCTTC | CASSLSRQGAHGYTF
TRBD1 | TRBJ2-7 | TRBV10-3 | many | TGTGCCATCAGTTCGACAGGGGAGTCCTACGAGCAGTACTTC | CAISSTGESYEQYF
- | TRBJ2-7 | TRBV6-1 | - | TGTGCCAGCAGTCCGGACAGTCGCTACGAGCAGTACTTC | CASSPDSRYEQYF
TRBD1 | TRBJ1-2 | TRBV29-1 | - | TGCAGTGTCGATGAACAGGGGGTGGGAGGCTACACCTTC | CSVDEQGVGGYTF
TRBD2 | TRBJ2-1 | TRBV15 | - | TGTGCCACTAAACCTCTAGAGACTAGCGGGTTTTGGGATGAGCAGTTCTTC | CATKPLETSGFWDEQFF
TRBD2 | TRBJ2-7 | TRBV7-6 | - | TGTGCCAGCAGCTTGGGACTAGCGGGAGACGACGAGCAGTACTTC | CASSLGLAGDDEQYF
TRBD2 | TRBJ2-3 | TRBV20-1 | - | TGCAGTGCTCGGACTAGTGAAGGCACAGATACGCAGTATTTT | CSARTSEGTDTQYF
- | TRBJ2-7 | TRBV6-6 | - | TGTGCCAGCAGTTCTCAGGGATGGGAGCAGTACTTC | CASSSQGWEQYF
TRBD1 | TRBJ1-1 | TRBV5-5 | few | TGTGCCAGCAGCTTGCTGACAGGGGCCAAGGGGGACACTGAAGCTTTCTTT | CASSLLTGAKGDTEAFF
TRBD1 | TRBJ2-7 | TRBV15 | many | TGTGCCACCAGCAGAGATCGAACAGGGGCCTACGAGCAGTACTTC | CATSRDRTGAYEQYF
TRBD2 | TRBJ2-1 | TRBV6-5 | few | TGTGCCAGCAGTTACTCGTCGGTAGCGGGGGTCAATGAGCAGTTCTTC | CASSYSSVAGVNEQFF
TRBD2 | TRBJ2-1 | TRBV15 | - | TGTGCCACAGCGAGCCGGGACTACTCCTACAATAAGCAGTTCTTC | CATASRDYSYNKQFF
TRBD1 | TRBJ1-5 | TRBV10-3 | - | TGTGCCATCAGTGAATGGGGCAGGGGGAATCAGCCCCAGCATTTT | CAISEWGRGNQPQHF
- | TRBJ1-2 | TRBV28 | - | TGTGCCGGCAGTCAACCCGGGCAGGGAAACTATGGCTACACCTTC | CAGSQPGQGNYGYTF
- | TRBJ1-2 | TRBV27 | - | TGTGCCAGCAGTTTCGCAGGGCCTAACCATGGCTACACCTTC | CASSFAGPNHGYTF
TRBD1 | TRBJ1-1 | TRBV28 | - | TGTGCCAGCAGTTGGGCAGGGGGCGGTACTGAAGCTTTCTTT | CASSWAGGGTEAFF
- | TRBJ2-1 | TRBV10-3 | - | TGTGCCATCAGTGGACAGGCTTCCTACAATGAGCAGTTCTTC | CAISGQASYNEQFF
- | TRBJ2-7 | TRBV28 | - | TGTGCCAGCGCCCGGGCGGGCTCCTACGAGCAGTACTTC | CASARAGSYEQYF